This T cell receptor beta chain is drawn from a study of blood T cell repertoires in COVID-19. Study in general: Samples came from the United States, Italy and Spain, spanning acute and convalescent COVID-19. The analysed material was cDNA or gDNA that came from T cells, B-cell-depleted T cells, or PBMCs.

Recruited during active infection, patients (from Seattle) were subsequently followed longitudinally. Source study methods: Reference gene primers were amplified, and this amplification served to estimate nucleated cell counts. Measured with immunoSEQ multiplex PCR; TCRdb has only the in-frame clones, and not every one. V and J calls and clone size are given by that table; D and trimming were obtained from the DNA. The sample records 150,000 to 180,000 clones, 70% to 90% being singletons. The CDR3 has 16 amino acids. Unmatched junction bases numbered 9, after V lost 2 bases and J lost 7 bases. In germline, CDR1 is MNHEY, CDR2 SVGEGT.

The sample consisted of peripheral blood. The source of this sequence is a man aged 55-75 years with COVID-19, enrolled during active disease. The genes are TRBV6-2 or TRBV6-3 and TRBJ2-2; 8 nucleotides agree with TRBD1. The CDR3 region has the DNA TGTGCCAGCAGTTACCAGGCAGGGGGCGACGGCGGGGAGCTGTTTTTT. Translating it yields CASSYQAGGDGGELFF.